The T cell receptor (beta chain) described here comes from a study of human T cells and chemical hapten exposure. The time point denotes: patch test 2, 6 weeks after DPC sensitization. Treatment of the sample: therapeutic diphenylcyclopropenone sensitization with weekly scalp DPC. This clonotype was observed at least ten times. Each CDR3 protein is one row after TCRdb ran MiXCR on the RACE reads. The sample has approximately 350,000 distinct CDR3 sequences; over 6% are singletons. Germline CDR1 and CDR2: DFQATT and SNEGSKA (reference sequence). V was clipped by 4 bases and J by 5 bases; unmatched bases: 7. CDR3 size: 14 residues.

V and J are TRBV20-1 and TRBJ2-3; 9 bases map to TRBD1. This TCR came from a woman younger than 30 with alopecia areata. Some clones in this sample may be carry-over from other donors' samples. The material sequenced was whole blood, taken in connection with sensitization to the hapten diphenylcyclopropenone (DPC). The DNA for the CDR3 is TGCAGTGCTAACCGGGACAGGGCGGAAGATACGCAGTATTTT. Its translation: CSANRDRAEDTQYF.